The next 8 T cell receptor beta chains were all read from a single sample in a study of vaccination effects on CD4 cells after COVID-19 (dated by TCRdb to between 2021 and 2023). The ViraFEST assay stimulated PBMC with viral peptide pools and then used TCR sequencing to identify antigen-specific CD4+ T cell clonotypes by expansion. After approximately 11 days of culture, CD4+ T cells were isolated with the EasySep CD4+ T cell isolation kit. None of the healthy vaccine recipients had a prior SARS-CoV-2 infection, which was confirmed by nucleocapsid antibody tests that came back negative both before and after vaccination. No antigens are known for them. The library was produced with the immunoSEQ multiplex PCR assay. TCRdb retrieved this table from immuneACCESS and kept in-frame rearrangements only. Not all clones are present; in checked studies, unresolved V genes account for under half, and no reason is known for the remainder. The sample has roughly 53,000 clones on record, about four fifths of them singletons. The ten largest clones capture about 6% of the sample.

The sample consisted of CD4+ T cells from PBMCs cultured with HCoV-OC43 spike peptides, taken before COVID-19 vaccination. In light of the paper, this sample's cell subset or site label describes: HCoV-OC43 spike overlapping peptide pool stimulation. The receptors were gathered from a human donor who received a COVID-19 vaccine.

This rearrangement joins TRBV3-1 (or the pseudogene TRBV3-2) to TRBJ2-3; weak D call: TRBD2 (6 bases). With 4 bases removed from V and 10 bases from J, the gap between germline ends came to 12 bases. Germline CDR1 LGHDT, CDR2 YNNKEL (reference sequence). This CDR3 is built from 12 residues. CDR3: CASSPGLCPQYF. DNA of the CDR3: TGTGCCAGCAGCCCGGGACTGTGTCCGCAGTATTTT.

V and J are TRBV5-1 and TRBJ2-7, with TRBD2 matching over 13 bases. Trimming at V came to 4 bases and at J to 2 bases, leaving 3 bases not matched to a gene. In germline, CDR1 is SGHRS, CDR2 YFSETQ. This CDR3 contains 15 residues. The CDR3 region has the DNA TGCGCCAGCAGCCCGACTAGCGGGGGGCCCTACGAGCAGTACGTC. Translating gives CASSPTSGGPYEQYV.

This clone appeared a single time. The rearrangement links TRBV5-1 to TRBJ2-1, with D possibly TRBD2 on 6 matching bases. The CDR3 totals 16 residues. Deletions cut 8 bases from V and 0 bases from J, with 18 bases between. Germline CDR1 is SGHRS and CDR2 is YFSETQ. CDR3 region: CASIPGLTSSYNEQFF. The DNA for the CDR3 is TGCGCCAGTATACCGGGACTGACGAGCTCCTACAATGAGCAGTTCTTC.

The V and J genes are TRBV24-1 and TRBJ2-2; D not certain. Germline-derived CDR1 and CDR2 are KGHDR and SFDVKD. With 6 bases removed from V and 1 base from J, the gap between germline ends came to 8 bases. The CDR3 covers 14 residues. CDR3 nucleotides: TGTGCCACCAGTAGGCAGGTGAACACCGGGGAGCTGTTTTTT. It encodes CATSRQVNTGELFF.

The chain combines TRBV5-6 with TRBJ1-2; 7 bases match TRBD1. The CDR3 is 13 residues long. The germline gives CDR1 SGHDT, CDR2 YYEEEE. J gave up 7 bases and V 3 bases, and 6 bases lay outside the gene matches. The CDR3, as DNA: TGTGCCAGCAGCTCCAAGGGGGCCTCTGGCTACACCTTC. Its translation: CASSSKGASGYTF. Supplemented by reference TRBV5-6 and TRBJ1-2, the full variable domain reads DAGVTQSPTHLIKTRGQQVTLRCSPKSGHDTVSWYQQALGQGPQFIFQYYEEEERQRGNFPDRFSGHQFPNYSSELNVNALLLGDSALYLCASSSKGASGYTFGSGTRLTVV.

This clone was recorded only once. This rearrangement joins TRBV6-5 to TRBJ1-2, with TRBD1 matching over 7 bases. Germline loops: CDR1 MNHEY, CDR2 SVGAGI. V shed 6 bases and J 4 bases; nucleotides not matched to a gene: 8. The CDR3 extends over 14 amino acids. This chain's CDR3 is CASRRTGQIYGYTF. CDR3 nucleotides: TGTGCCAGCAGGCGAACGGGACAGATCTATGGCTACACCTTC.

V usage is TRBV4-1 and J usage is TRBJ1-2; D is ambiguous. V was trimmed by 2 bases and J by 8 bases, leaving 18 bases between them. The germline V gene encodes CDR1 MGHRA and CDR2 YSYEKL. The CDR3 has 15 amino acids. The DNA of the CDR3 is TGCGCCAGCAGCCAATGGTTCGATGTATTGTCCGGCTACACCTTC. This encodes CASSQWFDVLSGYTF.

CDR3 coding DNA: TGTGCCTGGAGTCAGGGCCGGCTAGAGACCCAGTACTTC. This gives the protein CAWSQGRLETQYF. The V gene is TRBV30, the J gene TRBJ2-5; a weak D match, TRBD1 (5 bases). This CDR3 has 13 amino acids. The ends were cut back, 2 bases at V and 4 bases at J, with 11 bases in the middle. CDR1 GTSNPN and CDR2 SVGIG come from the germline V gene (reference sequence). The whole variable domain, remainder taken from reference TRBV30 and TRBJ2-5, is SQTIHQWPATLVQPVGSPLSLECTVEGTSNPNLYWYRQAAGRGLQLLFYSVGIGQISSEVPQNLSASRPQDRQFILSSKKLLLSDSGFYLCAWSQGRLETQYFGPGTRLLVL.